This TCR beta chain is drawn from a study of blood T cell repertoires in COVID-19. On the study more broadly: The United States, Italy and Spain provided the acute and convalescent COVID-19 samples. Nucleic acid was either cDNA or gDNA, and it came from T cells, B-cell-depleted T cells, or PBMCs.

Original processing notes: It was from reference gene primer amplification that nucleated cell counts were estimated. Clones were sequenced by immunoSEQ multiplex PCR, and TCRdb holds only the in-frame ones, with some missing. The V and J calls and clone size come from that table; D and trimming were worked out from the DNA. The sample shows fewer than 300,000 clones, around 90% of them seen only once. CDR1 is SEHNR and CDR2 is FQNEAQ in the germline V gene (reference sequence). V shed 4 bases, J shed 6 bases, and the junction held 16 bases outside the gene matches. CDR3 length: 17 amino acids. This clone was picked up a small number of times.

The TCR comes from a woman between 40 and 50 years old who had recovered from COVID-19. Sequencing used peripheral blood. This rearrangement joins TRBV7-9 to TRBJ2-3; 7 bases match TRBD2. CDR3 DNA: TGTGCCAGCAGCTCCGTCGGGGCGGGAGTGGTGTTGGATACGCAGTATTTT. Translating gives CASSSVGAGVVLDTQYF.